This T cell receptor beta chain derives from a study of T cells in Graves' hyperthyroidism and ophthalmopathy. Findings and caveats of the study: Through a model of 13 V-J features, ophthalmopathy was separated from stable hyperthyroidism. The majority of expanded thyroid clonotypes above 0.001 also appeared in blood.

Reasons for excluding patients were uncontrolled infection, other autoimmune disease, pregnancy or lactation. Used for diagnoses were clinical symptoms, serum thyroxine and TRAb, thyroid ultrasound and orbital computed tomography. Concerning this clonotype: What it recognizes is unknown.

CDR3 size: 14 residues. V was trimmed by 4 bases and J by 0 bases, leaving 9 bases between them. The germline V gene encodes CDR1 SNHLY and CDR2 FYNNEI. Amplified regions were TCR beta CDR3 sequences from RNA transcripts. The HTBI primer set served for first-round RT-PCR of the TCR CDR3. One entry per CDR3 protein results from TCRdb running MiXCR on the multiplex PCR reads. In the table there are 540,000 or so distinct CDR3 sequences, about half of which are singletons. The chain is built from TRBV2 and TRBJ1-1; no clear D gene. Material: peripheral blood or thyroid tissue (not recorded which). This TCR was recovered from an adult woman with Graves' disease, either hyperthyroidism or ophthalmopathy (not recorded which). CDR3 DNA: TGTGCCAGCAGTGTAAAGGGCCTGAACACTGAAGCTTTCTTT. Protein product: CASSVKGLNTEAFF.